These T cell receptor beta chains were read from a single sample in a study of T-cell memory formation after mild COVID-19. Each CDR3 protein gets one entry after TCRdb re-called the 5' RACE reads with MiXCR. The data contain 250,000 to 300,000 distinct CDR3 sequences, 8% to 10% of them seen just once; the ten biggest clones take up approximately 23%. Material: PBMCs or a T cell subset sorted from them (not recorded which). These receptors came from a young man who had mild COVID-19 (a few samples of this study predate the infection). Cell type and time point are not known. The CDR3 runs from the conserved cysteine through the conserved F or W. Each record gives: V gene, clone size, J gene, D gene, CDR3 DNA, CDR3 protein. A D gene is named only where the DNA matches it firmly. Not all rows give a size; the values are once, few, many and, for expanded clones, a class.

v_call: TRBV4-1
clone_size: few
j_call: TRBJ2-1
d_call: TRBD1
cdr3_nt: TGCGCCAGCAGCAGGACAGGGCAGGCGGGAACTGCTTACAATGAGCAGTTCTTC
cdr3_aa: CASSRTGQAGTAYNEQFF

v_call: TRBV5-1
clone_size: many
j_call: TRBJ1-1
d_call: NA
cdr3_nt: TGCGCCAGCAGATCCCTACAGGGTAGGACTGAAGCTTTCTTT
cdr3_aa: CASRSLQGRTEAFF

v_call: TRBV7-9
clone_size: NA
j_call: TRBJ2-5
d_call: TRBD2
cdr3_nt: TGTGCCAGCAGCATACCGCGGGAGGGAGGCCAAGAGACCCAGTACTTC
cdr3_aa: CASSIPREGGQETQYF

v_call: TRBV7-2
clone_size: NA
j_call: TRBJ1-4
d_call: TRBD1
cdr3_nt: TGTGCCAGCAGACCCGGGACAGAAGCTAATGAAAAACTGTTTTTT
cdr3_aa: CASRPGTEANEKLFF

v_call: TRBV24-1
clone_size: few
j_call: TRBJ2-1
d_call: TRBD1
cdr3_nt: TGTGCCACCAGTGATGGGGGGGGGACAGGGCCCCGAAATGAGCAGTTCTTC
cdr3_aa: CATSDGGGTGPRNEQFF

v_call: TRBV9
clone_size: many
j_call: TRBJ1-2
d_call: TRBD1
cdr3_nt: TGTGCCAGCAGCGCAGGCCGGGACAGTTTCTATGGCTACACCTTC
cdr3_aa: CASSAGRDSFYGYTF

v_call: TRBV9
clone_size: NA
j_call: TRBJ2-3
d_call: NA
cdr3_nt: TGTGCCAGCAGCCCCAGTGGGGGGGCCCCAGATACGCAGTATTTT
cdr3_aa: CASSPSGGAPDTQYF

v_call: TRBV12-3/TRBV12-4
clone_size: many
j_call: TRBJ1-1
d_call: NA
cdr3_nt: TGTGCCAGCAGTTTAGTGGGGTCTGAAGCTTTCTTT
cdr3_aa: CASSLVGSEAFF

v_call: TRBV11-2
clone_size: few
j_call: TRBJ2-5
d_call: NA
cdr3_nt: TGTGCCAGCAGCTTTAGGGGAGCGGAGACCCAGTACTTC
cdr3_aa: CASSFRGAETQYF

v_call: TRBV4-3
clone_size: few
j_call: TRBJ1-2
d_call: TRBD1
cdr3_nt: TGCGCCAGCAGCCAAGCCGAAGGGGACAGGGCGCTCGGCACCTTC
cdr3_aa: CASSQAEGDRALGTF

v_call: TRBV12-5
clone_size: NA
j_call: TRBJ2-3
d_call: TRBD1
cdr3_nt: TGTGCTAGTGGTCCAGACAGGGGGATGTCGCAGTATTTT
cdr3_aa: CASGPDRGMSQYF

v_call: TRBV4-2
clone_size: few
j_call: TRBJ2-1
d_call: TRBD2
cdr3_nt: TGTGCCAGCAGCCAAGTACTCGGCGGGGGGGCTGCTCATGAGCAGTTCTTC
cdr3_aa: CASSQVLGGGAAHEQFF

v_call: TRBV3-1
clone_size: NA
j_call: TRBJ2-3
d_call: NA
cdr3_nt: TGTGCCAGCAGCCAAATGGACTGGGAGGATACGCAGTATTTT
cdr3_aa: CASSQMDWEDTQYF

v_call: TRBV4-2
clone_size: few
j_call: TRBJ2-5
d_call: NA
cdr3_nt: TGTGCCAGCGGGGGCGGGGGTCAAGAGACCCAGTACTTC
cdr3_aa: CASGGGGQETQYF

v_call: TRBV6-1
clone_size: NA
j_call: TRBJ2-5
d_call: TRBD2
cdr3_nt: TGTGCCAGCTGTGAGCGGGGGGAGTCAGAGACCCAGTACTTC
cdr3_aa: CASCERGESETQYF

v_call: TRBV9
clone_size: many
j_call: TRBJ2-2
d_call: NA
cdr3_nt: TGTGCCAGCAGCGTAGCGTACCTCGGGGGCGGGGAGCTGTTTTTT
cdr3_aa: CASSVAYLGGGELFF

v_call: TRBV28
clone_size: NA
j_call: TRBJ2-5
d_call: NA
cdr3_nt: TGTGCCAGCAGCCAAACAGGGATTGAGACCCAGTACTTC
cdr3_aa: CASSQTGIETQYF

v_call: TRBV4-2
clone_size: few
j_call: TRBJ1-6
d_call: TRBD1
cdr3_nt: TGTGCCAGCAGCCAAGAGGGGACAGGGGCCAATTCACCCCTCCACTTT
cdr3_aa: CASSQEGTGANSPLHF

v_call: TRBV5-1
clone_size: NA
j_call: TRBJ2-5
d_call: TRBD1
cdr3_nt: TGCGCCAGCAGCCCAGACAGGGGGCGGGGAGAGACCCAGTACTTC
cdr3_aa: CASSPDRGRGETQYF

v_call: TRBV20-1
clone_size: NA
j_call: TRBJ2-7
d_call: NA
cdr3_nt: TGCAGTGCTAGAGGGGGGGACTCGAAAGGATCCGAGCAGTACTTC
cdr3_aa: CSARGGDSKGSEQYF

v_call: TRBV5-4
clone_size: few
j_call: TRBJ1-4
d_call: NA
cdr3_nt: TGTGCCAGCAGCTTAATCGATGAAAAACTGTTTTTT
cdr3_aa: CASSLIDEKLFF

v_call: TRBV7-2
clone_size: many
j_call: TRBJ2-3
d_call: TRBD2
cdr3_nt: TGTGCCAGCAGCCTCCCGGGCGGGGGAAGCACAGATACGCAGTATTTT
cdr3_aa: CASSLPGGGSTDTQYF

v_call: TRBV6-5
clone_size: NA
j_call: TRBJ1-1
d_call: NA
cdr3_nt: TGTGCCAGCAGCACCGCCTCCGAAGCTTTCTTT
cdr3_aa: CASSTASEAFF

v_call: TRBV10-3
clone_size: NA
j_call: TRBJ2-6
d_call: NA
cdr3_nt: TGTGCCATCAGTGATGGGGGGTCTGGGGCCAACGTCCTGACTTTC
cdr3_aa: CAISDGGSGANVLTF

v_call: TRBV10-3
clone_size: few
j_call: TRBJ2-1
d_call: TRBD2
cdr3_nt: TGTGCCATCAGCAGGACTAGCGGGGGGGCGAACAATGAGCAGTTCTTC
cdr3_aa: CAISRTSGGANNEQFF

v_call: TRBV12-3/TRBV12-4
clone_size: many
j_call: TRBJ2-3
d_call: TRBD2
cdr3_nt: TGTGCCAGCGGATATCCCCGGCGGGGGAGGCCAGATACGCAGTATTTT
cdr3_aa: CASGYPRRGRPDTQYF